The 2 T cell receptor beta chains presented below share a single source sample, sequenced in a study of T-cell memory formation after mild COVID-19. TCRdb analysed the 5' RACE reads with MiXCR anew, one entry per CDR3 protein. The sample has approximately 400,000 distinct CDR3 sequences, about 20% seen once; the top ten hold roughly 21%. Sequenced input: PBMCs or a T cell subset sorted from them (not recorded which). All receptors derive from a man between 18 and 35 years old who had mild COVID-19 (a few samples of this study predate the infection). Cell type and time point are not known.

This rearrangement joins TRBV29-1 to TRBJ2-3; TRBD2 matches 8 bases. V lost 5 bases to trimming and J lost 4 bases; unmatched junction nucleotides: 11. The V gene's germline CDR1 is SQVTM and CDR2 ANQGSEA. CDR3 size: 15 residues. This CDR3 reads CSVPTRGGEPDTQYF. The CDR3 DNA is TGCAGCGTTCCTACCCGGGGGGGGGAACCAGATACGCAGTATTTT.

CDR3 nucleotides: TGTGCCAGCAGCTCCACGGGACAGGGGAATGGAAACACCATATATTTT. It translates to CASSSTGQGNGNTIYF. The genes are TRBV28 and TRBJ1-3, with TRBD1 identical over 10 bases. V was clipped by 6 bases and J by 3 bases; unmatched bases: 8. The germline gives CDR1 MDHEN, CDR2 SYDVKM. This CDR3 comprises 16 residues. Supplemented by reference TRBV28 and TRBJ1-3, the full variable domain reads DVKVTQSSRYLVKRTGEKVFLECVQDMDHENMFWYRQDPGLGLRLIYFSYDVKMKEKGDIPEGYSVSREKKERFSLILESASTNQTSMYLCASSSTGQGNGNTIYFGEGSWLTVV.